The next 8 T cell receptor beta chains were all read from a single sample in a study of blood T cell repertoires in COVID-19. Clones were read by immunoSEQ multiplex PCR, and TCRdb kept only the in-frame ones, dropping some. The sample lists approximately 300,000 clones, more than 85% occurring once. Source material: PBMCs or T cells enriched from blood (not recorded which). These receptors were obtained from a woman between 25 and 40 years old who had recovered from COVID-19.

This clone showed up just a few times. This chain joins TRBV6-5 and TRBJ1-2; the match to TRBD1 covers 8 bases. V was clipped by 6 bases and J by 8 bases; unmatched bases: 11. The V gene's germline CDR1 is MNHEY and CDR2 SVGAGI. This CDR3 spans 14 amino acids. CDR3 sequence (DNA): TGTGCCAGCAGCGCCCGACAGGGGAGAGAGGGCTACACCTTC. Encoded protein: CASSARQGREGYTF.

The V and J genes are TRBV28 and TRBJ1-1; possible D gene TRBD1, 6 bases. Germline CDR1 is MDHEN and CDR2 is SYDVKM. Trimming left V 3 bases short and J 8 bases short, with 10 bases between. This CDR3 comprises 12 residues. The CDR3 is CASSFRGSEAFF. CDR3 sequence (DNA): TGTGCCAGCAGTTTTAGGGGGTCGGAAGCTTTCTTT.

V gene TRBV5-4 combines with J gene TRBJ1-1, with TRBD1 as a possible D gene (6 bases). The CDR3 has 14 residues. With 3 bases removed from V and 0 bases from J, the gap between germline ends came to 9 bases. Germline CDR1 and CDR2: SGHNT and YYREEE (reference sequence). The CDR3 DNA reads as TGTGCCAGCAGCTACAGGGAAATGAACACTGAAGCTTTCTTT. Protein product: CASSYREMNTEAFF.

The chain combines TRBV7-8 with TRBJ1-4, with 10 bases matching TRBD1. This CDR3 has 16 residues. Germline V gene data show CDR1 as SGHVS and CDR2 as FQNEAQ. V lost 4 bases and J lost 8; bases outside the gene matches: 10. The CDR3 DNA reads TGTGCCAGCAGCTCAGACCAGACAGGGGGCAGGGAAAAACTGTTTTTT. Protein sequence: CASSSDQTGGREKLFF.

CDR3 region: CASSPGGLGYTF. The CDR3 bases are TGTGCCAGCAGCCCCGGCGGGCTGGGCTACACCTTC. The V gene is TRBV6-5, the J gene TRBJ1-2; D gene uncertain. CDR1 and CDR2 from the germline V gene are MNHEY and SVGAGI. V was cut by 6 bases and J by 8 bases, with 13 bases left in between. This CDR3 contains 12 residues.

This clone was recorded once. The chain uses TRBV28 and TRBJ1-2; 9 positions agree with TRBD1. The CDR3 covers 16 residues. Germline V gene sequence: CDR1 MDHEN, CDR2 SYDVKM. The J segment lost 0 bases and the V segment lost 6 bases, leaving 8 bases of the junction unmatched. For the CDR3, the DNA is TGTGCCAGCAGCCTCTCGGGACAGGGCCCTAACTATGGCTACACCTTC. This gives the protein CASSLSGQGPNYGYTF.

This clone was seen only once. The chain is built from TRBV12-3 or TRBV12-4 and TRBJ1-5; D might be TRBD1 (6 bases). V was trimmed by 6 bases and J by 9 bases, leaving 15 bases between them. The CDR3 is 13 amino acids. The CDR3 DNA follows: TGTGCCAGCAGACCGGGACACGGATCGCCCCAGCATTTT. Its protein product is CASRPGHGSPQHF.

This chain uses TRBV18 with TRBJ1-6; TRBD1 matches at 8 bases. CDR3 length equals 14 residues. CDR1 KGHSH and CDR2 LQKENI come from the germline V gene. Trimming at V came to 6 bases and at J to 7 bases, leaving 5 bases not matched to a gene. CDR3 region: CASSLGQANSPLHF. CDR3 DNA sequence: TGTGCCAGCTCGCTGGGACAGGCAAATTCACCCCTCCACTTT.